This T cell receptor (beta chain) was sequenced for a study of regulatory T cells in long-lasting Graves disease. Study information: Graves' patients with a new diagnosis had received antithyroid drugs under 3 months. Overall study results and limits: TRBV28, TRBJ1-2 and TRBJ2-5 were segments that persistent disease favored.

Construction of TCR beta libraries relied on iRepertoire HTBI primers and on Arm-PCR targeting CDR3 regions. TCRdb re-called the multiplex PCR reads through MiXCR, storing one row per CDR3 protein. The table lists around 420,000 distinct CDR3 sequences, about 15% of them singletons. The V gene lost 5 bases and the J gene lost 5 bases, with 6 bases spanning the gap. The germline CDR1 and CDR2 sequences are SGHAT and FQNNGV. This CDR3 contains 11 residues. The time point denotes: newly diagnosed GD, antithyroid drugs for less than 3 months. From PBMCs, RNA was extracted and then used to make the TCR library. EDTA tubes held approximately 8.8 milliliters of peripheral blood from each patient. This clonotype was seen repeatedly, ten times or more. Antigen: not known. The same data also went into a second study, on T cells in Graves' hyperthyroidism and ophthalmopathy. That investigation notes: The TCR CDR3 first-round RT-PCR relied on the HTBI primer set.

J is TRBJ2-5 and V is TRBV11-2; D is uncertain. The specimen was peripheral blood mononuclear cells (PBMCs), collected at new diagnosis, from a patient treated with antithyroid drugs. The sequence derives from a woman between 40 and 50 years old with Graves disease. The CDR3 nucleotides read TGTGCCAGCAGCCATGGGGAGACCCAGTACTTC. It specifies CASSHGETQYF. Variable domain in full (rest from reference TRBV11-2 and TRBJ2-5): EAGVAQSPRYKIIEKRQSVAFWCNPISGHATLYWYQQILGQGPKLLIQFQNNGVVDDSQLPKDRFSAERLKGVDSTLKIQPAKLEDSAVYLCASSHGETQYFGPGTRLLVL.